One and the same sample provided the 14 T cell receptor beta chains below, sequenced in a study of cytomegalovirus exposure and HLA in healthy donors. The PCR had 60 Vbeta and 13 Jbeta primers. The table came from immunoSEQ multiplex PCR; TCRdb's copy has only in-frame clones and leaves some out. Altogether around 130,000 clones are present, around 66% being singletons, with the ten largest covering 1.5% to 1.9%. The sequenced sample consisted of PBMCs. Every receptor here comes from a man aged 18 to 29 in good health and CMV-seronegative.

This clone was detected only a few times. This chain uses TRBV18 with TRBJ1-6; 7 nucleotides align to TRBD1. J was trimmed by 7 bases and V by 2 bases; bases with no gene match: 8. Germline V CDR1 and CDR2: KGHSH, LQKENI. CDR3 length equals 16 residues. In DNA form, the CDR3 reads TGTGCCAGCTCACCATTTCGGGACAGATCAAATTCACCCCTCCACTTT. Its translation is CASSPFRDRSNSPLHF.

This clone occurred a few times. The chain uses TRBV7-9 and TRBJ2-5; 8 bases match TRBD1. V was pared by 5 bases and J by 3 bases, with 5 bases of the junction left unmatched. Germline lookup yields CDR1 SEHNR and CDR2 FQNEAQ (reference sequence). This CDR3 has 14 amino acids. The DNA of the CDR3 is TGTGCCAGCAGCGGCCCGGGACAGGAAGAGACCCAGTACTTC. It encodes CASSGPGQEETQYF. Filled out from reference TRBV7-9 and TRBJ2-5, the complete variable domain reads DTGVSQNPRHKITKRGQNVTFRCDPISEHNRLYWYRQTLGQGPEFLTYFQNEAQLEKSRLLSDRFSAERPKGSFSTLEIQRTEQGDSAMYLCASSGPGQEETQYFGPGTRLLVL.

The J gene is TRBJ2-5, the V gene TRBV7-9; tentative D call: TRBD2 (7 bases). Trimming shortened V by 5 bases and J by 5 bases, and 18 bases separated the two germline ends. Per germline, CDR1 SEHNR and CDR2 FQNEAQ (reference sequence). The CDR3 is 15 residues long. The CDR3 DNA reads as TGTGCCAGCAGCCCCAGGGGCGGCGGGAGCGAGACCCAGTACTTC. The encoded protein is CASSPRGGGSETQYF. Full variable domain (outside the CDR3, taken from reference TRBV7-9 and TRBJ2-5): DTGVSQNPRHKITKRGQNVTFRCDPISEHNRLYWYRQTLGQGPEFLTYFQNEAQLEKSRLLSDRFSAERPKGSFSTLEIQRTEQGDSAMYLCASSPRGGGSETQYFGPGTRLLVL.

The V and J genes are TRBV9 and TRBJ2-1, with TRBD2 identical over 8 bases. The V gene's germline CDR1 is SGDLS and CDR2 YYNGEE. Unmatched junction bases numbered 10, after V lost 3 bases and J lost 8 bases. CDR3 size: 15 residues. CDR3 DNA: TGTGCCAGCAGCGCTGGGACTAGACGCGATGATGAGCAGTTCTTC. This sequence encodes CASSAGTRRDDEQFF.

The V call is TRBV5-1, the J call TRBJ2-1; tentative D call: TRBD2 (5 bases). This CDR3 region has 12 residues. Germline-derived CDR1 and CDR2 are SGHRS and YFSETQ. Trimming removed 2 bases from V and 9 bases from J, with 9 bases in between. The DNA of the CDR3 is TGCGCCAGCAGCTTCGGTGCGGGTGAGCAGTTCTTC. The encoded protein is CASSFGAGEQFF.

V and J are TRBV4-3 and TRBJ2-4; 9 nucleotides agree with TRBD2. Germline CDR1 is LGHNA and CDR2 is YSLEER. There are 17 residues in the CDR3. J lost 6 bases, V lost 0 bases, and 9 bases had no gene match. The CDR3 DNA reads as TGCGCCAGCAGCCAAGATAATATTGCGGGAGGGGTAAACATTCAGTACTTC. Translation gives CASSQDNIAGGVNIQYF.

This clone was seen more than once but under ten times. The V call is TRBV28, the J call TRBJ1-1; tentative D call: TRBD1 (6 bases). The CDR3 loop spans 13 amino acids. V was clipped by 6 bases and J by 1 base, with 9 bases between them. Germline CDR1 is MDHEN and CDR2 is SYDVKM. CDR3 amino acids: CASRRGGNTEAFF. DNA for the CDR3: TGTGCCAGCAGGAGGGGGGGGAACACTGAAGCTTTCTTT.

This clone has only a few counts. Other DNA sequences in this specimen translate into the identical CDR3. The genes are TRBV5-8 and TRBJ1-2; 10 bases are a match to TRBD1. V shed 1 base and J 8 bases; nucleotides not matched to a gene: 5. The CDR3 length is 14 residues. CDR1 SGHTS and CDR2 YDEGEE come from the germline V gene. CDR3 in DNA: TGTGCCAGCAGCTTGAACGGACAGGGGGGAGGCTACACCTTC. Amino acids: CASSLNGQGGGYTF.

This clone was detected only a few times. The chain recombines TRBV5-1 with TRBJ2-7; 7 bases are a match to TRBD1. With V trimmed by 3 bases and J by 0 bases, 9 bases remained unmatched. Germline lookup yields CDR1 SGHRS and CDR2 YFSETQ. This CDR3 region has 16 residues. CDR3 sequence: CASSSRDSLYSYEQYF. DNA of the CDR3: TGCGCCAGCAGCTCTCGGGACAGTCTATACTCCTACGAGCAGTACTTC.

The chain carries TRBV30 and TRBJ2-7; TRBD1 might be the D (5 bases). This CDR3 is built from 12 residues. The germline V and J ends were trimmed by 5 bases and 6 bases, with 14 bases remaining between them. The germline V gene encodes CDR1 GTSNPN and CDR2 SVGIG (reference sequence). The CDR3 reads CAWAQGSSEQYF. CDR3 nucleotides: TGTGCCTGGGCCCAGGGTTCCAGCGAGCAGTACTTC.

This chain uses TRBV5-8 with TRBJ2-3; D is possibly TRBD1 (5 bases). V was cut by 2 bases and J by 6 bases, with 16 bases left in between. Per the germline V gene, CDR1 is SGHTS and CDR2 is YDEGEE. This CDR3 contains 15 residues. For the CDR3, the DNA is TGTGCCAGCAGCTTCGGCAGGGTGACACAGGATACGCAGTATTTT. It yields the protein CASSFGRVTQDTQYF. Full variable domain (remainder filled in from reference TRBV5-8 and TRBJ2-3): EAGVTQSPTHLIKTRGQQATLRCSPISGHTSVYWYQQALGLGLQFLLWYDEGEERNRGNFPPRFSGRQFPNYSSELNVNALELEDSALYLCASSFGRVTQDTQYFGPGTRLTVL.

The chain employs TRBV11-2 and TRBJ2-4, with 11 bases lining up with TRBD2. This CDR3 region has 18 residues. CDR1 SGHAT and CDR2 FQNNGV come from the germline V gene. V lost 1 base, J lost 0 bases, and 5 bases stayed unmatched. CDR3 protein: CASSLGTLAGVAKNIQYF. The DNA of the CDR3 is TGTGCCAGCAGCTTAGGCACACTAGCGGGGGTAGCCAAAAACATTCAGTACTTC. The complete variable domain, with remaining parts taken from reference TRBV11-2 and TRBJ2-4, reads EAGVAQSPRYKIIEKRQSVAFWCNPISGHATLYWYQQILGQGPKLLIQFQNNGVVDDSQLPKDRFSAERLKGVDSTLKIQPAKLEDSAVYLCASSLGTLAGVAKNIQYFGAGTRLSVL.

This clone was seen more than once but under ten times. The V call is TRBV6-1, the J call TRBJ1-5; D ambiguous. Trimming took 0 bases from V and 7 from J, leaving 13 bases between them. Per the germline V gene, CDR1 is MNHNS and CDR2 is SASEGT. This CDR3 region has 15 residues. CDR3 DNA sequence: TGTGCCAGCAGTGAAGCGCGAATCGGGGTGCAGCCCCAGCATTTT. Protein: CASSEARIGVQPQHF.

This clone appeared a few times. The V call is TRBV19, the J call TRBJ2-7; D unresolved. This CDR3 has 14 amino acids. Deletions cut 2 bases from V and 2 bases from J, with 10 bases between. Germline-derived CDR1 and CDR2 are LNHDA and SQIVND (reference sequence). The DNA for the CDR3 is TGTGCCAGTAGTATAAAGGAGTATCCCTACGAGCAGTACTTC. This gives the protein CASSIKEYPYEQYF.